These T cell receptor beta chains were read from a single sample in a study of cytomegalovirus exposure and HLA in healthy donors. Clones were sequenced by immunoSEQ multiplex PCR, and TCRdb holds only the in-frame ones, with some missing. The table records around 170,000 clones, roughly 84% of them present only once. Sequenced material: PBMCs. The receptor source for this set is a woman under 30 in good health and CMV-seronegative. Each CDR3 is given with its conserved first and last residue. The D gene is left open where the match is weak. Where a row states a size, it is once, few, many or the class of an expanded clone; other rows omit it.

CDR3: CASTSLAGKNIQYF; DNA: TGTGCCAGCACTAGTCTCGCCGGGAAAAACATTCAGTACTTC; J: TRBJ2-4; V: TRBV21-1; size: once; D: NA
CDR3: CASSRALGATIYF; DNA: TGTGCCAGCTCACGCGCCCTTGGGGCCACCATATATTTT; J: TRBJ1-3; V: TRBV18; size: few; D: NA
CDR3: CASSLTGRNSEQYF; DNA: TGTGCCAGCAGTTTGACAGGTCGTAATAGCGAGCAGTACTTC; J: TRBJ2-7; V: TRBV2; size: NA; D: NA
CDR3: CASSLGQGRELFF; DNA: TGTGCCAGCAGCTTAGGCCAGGGCCGGGAGCTGTTTTTT; J: TRBJ2-2; V: TRBV11-2; size: NA; D: NA
CDR3: CASSLAGDVGAFF; DNA: TGTGCCAGCAGCTTGGCAGGGGACGTAGGAGCTTTCTTT; J: TRBJ1-1; V: TRBV5-4; size: NA; D: NA
CDR3: CASRLSGGQYNEQFF; DNA: TGTGCCAGCAGACTGTCCGGAGGACAGTACAATGAGCAGTTCTTC; J: TRBJ2-1; V: TRBV5-4; size: NA; D: NA
CDR3: CASSFGGSGGELFF; DNA: TGTGCCAGCAGTTTCGGGGGGTCGGGCGGGGAGCTGTTTTTT; J: TRBJ2-2; V: TRBV28; size: NA; D: TRBD2
CDR3: CASSDYGMSSGNTIYF; DNA: TGCGCCAGCAGTGACTACGGGATGAGCTCTGGAAACACCATATATTTT; J: TRBJ1-3; V: TRBV10-1; size: NA; D: NA
CDR3: CASSEVWGDPINQPQHF; DNA: TGTGCCAGCAGTGAAGTGTGGGGGGATCCGATCAATCAGCCCCAGCATTTT; J: TRBJ1-5; V: TRBV6-1; size: once; D: NA
CDR3: CASSLSGGYTEAFF; DNA: TGTGCCAGCAGCTTATCGGGGGGCTACACTGAAGCTTTCTTT; J: TRBJ1-1; V: TRBV7-6; size: NA; D: NA
CDR3: CSVAVAGDLYTQYF; DNA: TGCAGCGTCGCCGTAGCGGGGGATTTGTATACGCAGTATTTT; J: TRBJ2-3; V: TRBV29-1; size: NA; D: TRBD2
CDR3: CASSEGPGSNEKLFF; DNA: TGTGCCAGCAGCGAGGGACCCGGGAGTAATGAAAAACTGTTTTTT; J: TRBJ1-4; V: TRBV5-4; size: NA; D: NA
CDR3: CASIGGGGEHTEAFF; DNA: TGTGCCAGCATAGGAGGGGGCGGGGAGCACACTGAAGCTTTCTTT; J: TRBJ1-1; V: TRBV28; size: NA; D: TRBD1
CDR3: CAIRQGQVNMNTEAFF; DNA: TGTGCCATCAGGCAGGGACAGGTGAACATGAACACTGAAGCTTTCTTT; J: TRBJ1-1; V: TRBV10-3; size: NA; D: TRBD1
CDR3: CASSYRANGGYGYTF; DNA: TGTGCCAGCAGTTATCGGGCCAACGGGGGCTATGGCTACACCTTC; J: TRBJ1-2; V: TRBV6-5; size: NA; D: NA
CDR3: CSVEPGQKRLTDTQYF; DNA: TGCAGCGTTGAACCTGGCCAGAAGCGGCTCACAGATACGCAGTATTTT; J: TRBJ2-3; V: TRBV29-1; size: NA; D: NA